The T cell receptor beta chain described here comes from a study of cytomegalovirus exposure and HLA in healthy donors. Study-level points and caveats: Reported findings show TCR beta sequences accurately forecast HLA-A and HLA-B alleles in most subjects. Presence/absence analyses assumed roughly uniform sequencing depth across donors, which may not hold.

The CDR3 covers 14 residues. The V gene's germline CDR1 is MNHEY and CDR2 SMNVEV (reference sequence). V shed 1 base and J shed 7 bases, with 11 bases lying between them. Comments on this clone: The antigen is unknown.

Amplification used 60 Vbeta primers and 13 Jbeta primers. Generated by immunoSEQ multiplex PCR, the TCRdb table keeps only in-frame clones and is missing some. The data contain 130,000 or so clones, about 61% of them singletons. The chain uses TRBV27 and TRBJ1-5; D uncertain. This receptor was identified in a woman aged 40 to 55 in good health and CMV-seronegative. The sequenced material came from PBMCs. CDR3 loop: CASSLLGSHQPQHF. The CDR3 DNA is TGTGCCAGCAGTTTATTGGGGAGCCACCAGCCCCAGCATTTT.